Listed below are T cell receptor beta chains from one sample, sequenced in a study of T-cell reconstitution after alpha-beta-depleted transplantation in children. Using its own MiXCR run on the PCR reads, TCRdb lists one record per CDR3 protein. The sample lists about 460,000 distinct CDR3 sequences, about 10% seen once, with roughly 2% in the top ten. The material was PBMCs, obtained before TCRalphabeta/CD19-depleted stem cell transplant. The receptors shown here come from a child aged 2 to 10 with inherited bone marrow failure, due to receive a stem cell transplant. The CDR3 runs from the conserved cysteine through the conserved F or W. D genes are given only for firm matches. Clone sizes are given selectively: once, few, many, or a class where the clone is expanded.

TRBJ2-1,.,many,TRBV11-2,CASSLLVFGHNEQFF,TGTGCCAGCAGCTTATTGGTCTTCGGTCACAATGAGCAGTTCTTC
TRBJ2-7,TRBD1,many,TRBV7-9,CASSRGQVLGYEQYF,TGTGCCAGCAGCCGGGGACAGGTCCTAGGGTACGAGCAGTACTTC
TRBJ2-5,.,many,TRBV10-3,CASAGSGVETQYF,TGTGCCAGCGCGGGGTCAGGGGTGGAGACCCAGTACTTC
TRBJ2-3,.,.,TRBV6-2/TRBV6-3,CASSSDSRDTQYF,TGTGCCAGCAGTTCAGACTCTCGAGATACGCAGTATTTT
TRBJ2-1,TRBD2,.,TRBV3-1,CASSHPLTSGSYSYNEQFF,TGTGCCAGCAGCCATCCACTTACTAGCGGGAGTTATAGCTACAATGAGCAGTTCTTC
TRBJ2-3,.,few,TRBV29-1,CSVEPWGVAGTDTQYF,TGCAGCGTTGAACCCTGGGGGGTAGCGGGCACAGATACGCAGTATTTT
TRBJ2-1,TRBD2,.,TRBV5-1,CASSSGLAGGPNGEQFF,TGCGCCAGCAGCTCAGGACTAGCGGGAGGGCCGAACGGTGAGCAGTTCTTC
TRBJ2-2,TRBD1,many,TRBV30,CAWGQGTGELFF,TGTGCCTGGGGACAGGGTACCGGGGAGCTGTTTTTT
TRBJ2-1,TRBD1,many,TRBV12-3/TRBV12-4,CASSPRIGTGSDEQFF,TGTGCCAGCAGTCCTAGGATCGGGACAGGGTCCGATGAGCAGTTCTTC
TRBJ2-1,.,many,TRBV7-2,CASSLVSMPVSGNEQFF,TGTGCCAGCAGCTTAGTTTCTATGCCCGTATCGGGAAATGAGCAGTTCTTC
TRBJ2-7,TRBD2,few,TRBV7-8,CASSLVGGTGGLGFYEQYF,TGTGCCAGCAGCTTAGTCGGAGGTACTGGTGGACTAGGTTTCTACGAGCAGTACTTC
TRBJ2-3,TRBD2,.,TRBV6-2/TRBV6-3,CASSLWPAAGVATSTDTQYF,TGTGCCAGCAGTCTATGGCCGGCAGCGGGGGTCGCAACAAGCACAGATACGCAGTATTTT
TRBJ2-3,TRBD1,once,TRBV24-1,CATSKGTGREDTQYF,TGTGCCACCAGTAAAGGGACAGGGCGGGAAGATACGCAGTATTTT
TRBJ2-7,.,many,TRBV12-3/TRBV12-4,CASRKDRLSYEQYF,TGTGCCAGCAGGAAGGACAGACTCTCCTACGAGCAGTACTTC
TRBJ2-1,TRBD2,many,TRBV29-1,CSVLGQSGTSGRPASYNEQFF,TGCAGCGTTCTTGGCCAGTCCGGGACTAGCGGGAGGCCAGCCTCTTACAATGAGCAGTTCTTC
TRBJ2-2,.,many,TRBV12-3/TRBV12-4,CASSKSRNTGELFF,TGTGCCAGCAGTAAAAGCAGGAACACCGGGGAGCTGTTTTTT
TRBJ1-2,.,many,TRBV29-1,CSARDTANYGYTF,TGCAGCGCCCGTGACACTGCTAACTATGGCTACACCTTC
TRBJ2-3,TRBD1,many,TRBV6-5,CASSNDRDRGLADTQYF,TGTGCCAGCAGTAACGACCGGGACAGGGGGCTGGCAGATACGCAGTATTTT
TRBJ2-1,TRBD2,many,TRBV5-4,CASSLALAGWQFF,TGTGCCAGCAGCTTGGCCCTAGCGGGTTGGCAGTTCTTC
TRBJ2-5,.,.,TRBV7-2,CASSPPKGETQYF,TGTGCCAGCAGCCCCCCAAAAGGAGAGACCCAGTACTTC
TRBJ2-2,.,many,TRBV6-5,CASSYRPRGELFF,TGTGCCAGCAGTTACCGTCCGAGGGGGGAGCTGTTTTTT
TRBJ2-3,TRBD2,.,TRBV3-1,CASSQRGSGRGRDTQYF,TGTGCCAGCAGCCAGAGGGGCAGCGGGAGAGGGCGAGATACGCAGTATTTT
TRBJ1-6,.,many,TRBV18,CASSPAAGGGHNSPLHF,TGTGCCAGCTCACCCGCCGCGGGAGGGGGTCATAATTCACCCCTCCACTTT
TRBJ2-7,.,.,TRBV5-6,CASSLGGTGSYEQYF,TGTGCCAGCAGCTTGGGCGGGACCGGCTCCTACGAGCAGTACTTC
TRBJ2-7,.,many,TRBV7-6,CASSRGFGGGYEQYF,TGTGCCAGCAGCCGGGGGTTCGGGGGAGGCTACGAGCAGTACTTC
TRBJ1-2,.,many,TRBV28,CASSPRLGRGLYGYTF,TGTGCCAGCAGTCCCCGTCTAGGCAGGGGACTCTATGGCTACACCTTC
TRBJ2-1,.,many,TRBV5-1,CASSLVVTEIYNEQFF,TGCGCCAGCAGCTTGGTGGTGACAGAGATATACAATGAGCAGTTCTTC
TRBJ2-3,TRBD2,many,TRBV12-3/TRBV12-4,CASSFATSGPGDTQYF,TGTGCCAGCAGTTTTGCCACTAGCGGTCCGGGTGATACGCAGTATTTT
TRBJ2-3,.,many,TRBV3-1,CASSQNGLSTDTQYF,TGTGCCAGCAGCCAAAACGGACTTAGCACAGATACGCAGTATTTT
TRBJ2-6,.,few,TRBV7-2,CASSLAGRRSSGANVLTF,TGTGCCAGCAGCTTAGCGGGACGGAGAAGCTCTGGGGCCAACGTCCTGACTTTC
TRBJ2-3,.,many,TRBV27,CASSPPDTQYF,TGTGCCAGCAGTCCCCCAGATACGCAGTATTTT
TRBJ2-2,.,many,TRBV28,CASSRTENTGELFF,TGTGCCAGCAGTCGGACAGAGAACACCGGGGAGCTGTTTTTT
TRBJ2-3,.,many,TRBV13,CAGAIGAGHTDTQYF,TGTGCCGGAGCCATTGGGGCAGGGCACACAGATACGCAGTATTTT
TRBJ2-7,.,.,TRBV5-5,CASSPPPGDYEQYF,TGTGCCAGCAGCCCCCCGCCAGGGGATTACGAGCAGTACTTC
TRBJ2-7,TRBD1,many,TRBV27,CASRRDRGGFDYEQYF,TGTGCCAGCCGGCGGGACAGGGGGGGGTTTGACTACGAGCAGTACTTC
TRBJ2-1,TRBD2,few,TRBV24-1,CATSDPGLAGEDEQFF,TGTGCCACCAGTGATCCGGGACTAGCGGGAGAGGATGAGCAGTTCTTC
TRBJ1-1,.,.,TRBV12-3/TRBV12-4,CASSPTTRQQNTEAFF,TGTGCCAGCAGCCCTACTACCCGACAGCAGAACACTGAAGCTTTCTTT
TRBJ2-1,.,many,TRBV9,CASSAIGVSTNEQFF,TGTGCCAGCAGCGCCATAGGAGTGAGTACGAATGAGCAGTTCTTC
TRBJ2-5,TRBD1,.,TRBV28,CASSQDRGIETQYF,TGTGCCAGCAGTCAGGACAGGGGAATAGAGACCCAGTACTTC
TRBJ2-5,TRBD1,many,TRBV27,CASMRWTGKQETQYF,TGTGCCAGCATGCGTTGGACAGGGAAACAAGAGACCCAGTACTTC
TRBJ2-1,.,many,TRBV20-1,CSARHLGAEGINNEQFF,TGCAGTGCTAGACATCTTGGGGCGGAGGGGATTAACAATGAGCAGTTCTTC
TRBJ1-5,.,many,TRBV6-7,CASSQRWASNQPQHF,TGTGCCAGCAGCCAGCGGTGGGCTAGCAATCAGCCCCAGCATTTT
TRBJ2-7,.,few,TRBV28,CASRPLGAYEQYF,TGTGCCAGCAGACCACTGGGGGCCTACGAGCAGTACTTC
TRBJ2-7,TRBD2,few,TRBV20-1,CCARDGAGGPWYEQYF,TGCTGTGCTAGAGATGGAGCGGGAGGGCCGTGGTACGAGCAGTACTTC
TRBJ2-3,.,many,TRBV11-3,CASSLSGGGADTQYF,TGTGCCAGCAGCTTGAGTGGGGGAGGAGCGGATACGCAGTATTTT
TRBJ1-2,TRBD1,few,TRBV30,CAWRTGGWYGYTF,TGTGCCTGGCGGACAGGGGGCTGGTATGGCTACACCTTC
TRBJ2-3,.,once,TRBV7-2,CASSLAGTRLTDTQYF,TGTGCCAGCAGCTTAGCGGGGACACGACTCACAGATACGCAGTATTTT
TRBJ1-5,.,many,TRBV20-1,CSARSDGNQPQHF,TGCAGTGCTAGGTCCGACGGAAATCAGCCCCAGCATTTT
TRBJ2-7,.,few,TRBV7-2,CASSVSRGGWYF,TGTGCCAGCAGCGTATCGAGAGGGGGATGGTACTTC
TRBJ1-1,.,.,TRBV6-5,CASSYSMAVDTEAFF,TGTGCCAGCAGTTACTCGATGGCGGTTGACACTGAAGCTTTCTTT
TRBJ1-2,TRBD1,many,TRBV6-5,CASSYRQGRDYGYTF,TGTGCCAGCAGTTACCGACAGGGGAGGGACTATGGCTACACCTTC
TRBJ1-1,.,many,TRBV29-1,CSVVRFQVDNEAFF,TGCAGCGTTGTGAGGTTCCAGGTTGACAATGAAGCTTTCTTT
TRBJ1-2,.,many,TRBV7-2,CASSLVPGSSGYTF,TGTGCCAGCAGCTTAGTCCCCGGGTCCAGCGGCTACACCTTC
TRBJ2-5,.,many,TRBV4-2,CASSRSIQETQYF,TGTGCCAGCAGCCGGTCAATACAAGAGACCCAGTACTTC